This record covers a single TCR beta chain. The antigen is undetermined. The germline gives CDR1 SGHAT, CDR2 FQNNGV. This CDR3 region has 13 residues. Trimming stripped 0 bases from V and 12 bases from J, with 14 bases between. This sample is drawn from a study of T cells in Graves' hyperthyroidism and ophthalmopathy. Turning to the study itself: Peripheral blood was acquired at first diagnosis, ahead of any therapy whatsoever.

Study outcomes and limitations: Blood also carried most thyroid clonotypes expanded above 0.001.

The source material, RNA transcripts, was used to amplify TCR beta CDR3 regions. HTBI primers were used for first-round RT-PCR of the TCR CDR3. TCRdb fed the multiplex PCR reads into MiXCR, producing one record per CDR3 protein. Seen here are 300,000 to 450,000 distinct CDR3 sequences, approximately 18% observed once, and the top ten hold around a third. Diagnoses were established using clinical symptoms, serum thyroxine and TRAb, thyroid ultrasound and orbital computed tomography. The sample taken for sequencing was blood. This receptor was taken from a woman between 25 and 40 years old with Graves' hyperthyroidism that later progressed to Graves' ophthalmopathy. This chain connects TRBV11-2 to TRBJ2-5; D call uncertain. For the CDR3, the DNA is TGTGCCAGCAGCTTAGAACTCGGCCGCTCGGAGTACTTC. It yields the protein CASSLELGRSEYF.